The 5 T cell receptor beta chains in this list originate from one sample, sequenced in a study of blood T cells in healthy people across ages. Alongside a J-beta primer mix, a sample-barcoded 5' primer served in a second PCR lasting about 7 to 11 cycles. A single record per CDR3 protein comes from TCRdb applying MiXCR to the 5' RACE reads. The table has about 1.8 million distinct CDR3 sequences, around 48% seen once. The sequenced material came from blood. The receptors were sampled from a woman aged 40 to 50 in good health.

The chain is built from TRBV27 and TRBJ2-7; 8 bases line up with TRBD1. The closer fit of TRBJ2-5 to the DNA end suggests the J call may be wrong. Germline CDR1 is MNHEY and CDR2 is SMNVEV (reference sequence). This CDR3 is 16 amino acids long. The CDR3 is CASSSTRTGRLKTQYF. The DNA of the CDR3 is TGTGCCAGCAGTTCCACCAGGACAGGGAGGCTAAAGACCCAGTACTTC.

The chain employs TRBV15 and TRBJ1-2; 7 bases are a match to TRBD1. The CDR3 length is 15 residues. Germline CDR1 reads LNHNV; CDR2 reads YYDKDF (reference sequence). Unmatched junction bases numbered 9, after V lost 0 bases and J lost 8 bases. The CDR3 sequence: CATSREKWDSRGYTF. The CDR3 DNA reads TGTGCCACCAGCAGAGAAAAGTGGGACAGCAGAGGCTACACCTTC.

The rearrangement uses TRBV14 and TRBJ2-3, with no clear D. CDR1 is SGHDN and CDR2 is FVKESK in the germline V gene. Trimming took off 7 bases at V and 2 bases at J, with 13 bases between the two ends. There are 14 residues in the CDR3. The DNA for the CDR3 is TGTGCCAGCACGGCTGGCCTTATCACAGATACGCAGTATTTT. The encoded protein is CASTAGLITDTQYF.

The chain employs TRBV20-1 and TRBJ1-6; TRBD1 might be the D (5 bases). The V and J ends lost 4 bases and 0 bases respectively, with 16 bases between them. This CDR3 comprises 17 residues. In germline, CDR1 is DFQATT, CDR2 SNEGSKA (reference sequence). The CDR3 sequence is CSAKLVRDASYNSPLHF. The CDR3 coding sequence is TGCAGTGCTAAGCTCGTGCGGGACGCCTCCTATAATTCACCCCTCCACTTT.

The chain links TRBV12-3 or TRBV12-4 to TRBJ2-7; 8 nucleotides line up with TRBD1. Unmatched junction bases numbered 9, after V lost 3 bases and J lost 5 bases. The length of the CDR3 is 15 residues. This chain's CDR3 is CASSFGSRGPDEQYF. As DNA, the CDR3 is TGTGCCAGCAGTTTTGGTTCCAGGGGGCCCGACGAGCAGTACTTC.